These T cell receptor beta chains were read from a single sample in a study of blood T cell repertoires in COVID-19. The method was immunoSEQ multiplex PCR; TCRdb's version includes in-frame clones alone and lacks a portion of them. This sample yields about 260,000 clones, of which over 70% are seen a single time; about 1.4% belongs to the top ten. Sequenced sample: peripheral blood. The receptors were sampled from a woman in her forties who had recovered from COVID-19. The conserved cysteine and the conserved F or W are not part of the CDR3 here.

TRBJ1-1,11,TRBV5-1,ASSLYGETEAF
TRBJ1-1,11,TRBV6-5,ASSPAGHHAAF
TRBJ1-1,14,TRBV9,ASSVAPRTGNTEAF
TRBJ2-3,13,TRBV20-1,SASQGGGSTDTQY
TRBJ1-2,11,TRBV18,ASSPDRDYGYT
TRBJ1-5,13,TRBV27,ASSLSAYSNQPQH
TRBJ2-2,13,TRBV6-5,ASTWGTPNTGELF
TRBJ2-7,11,TRBV7-9,ASSYGHPYEQY
TRBJ2-7,12,TRBV27,ASRTPFGAYEQY
TRBJ2-1,12,TRBV2,VSLRGDGYGEQF
TRBJ1-1,11,TRBV7-9,ASRDRMNTEAF
TRBJ2-1,13,TRBV4-3,ASSLRQGSYNEQF
TRBJ2-1,11,TRBV19,ASSSGGWDEQF
TRBJ2-1,13,TRBV2,ASRDRWGRDNEQF
TRBJ1-5,13,TRBV15,ATSTSQAGVQPQH
TRBJ1-1,16,TRBV3-1/TRBV3-2,ASSPDGGPTKMGTEAF
TRBJ1-1,13,TRBV18,ASSPPIRGDTEAF
TRBJ1-2,14,TRBV30,AWSRDRGEWGYGYT
TRBJ1-4,12,TRBV6-5,ASSSQGIGEKLF
TRBJ1-2,11,TRBV4-1,ASSRGQFYGYT
TRBJ1-2,10,TRBV11-2,ASSLRGYGYT
TRBJ2-7,14,TRBV7-6,ASSPLEGADRYEQY
TRBJ1-1,12,TRBV29-1,SVDRGYRSTEAF
TRBJ2-1,14,TRBV5-5,ASSPIAGSSYNEQF
TRBJ2-2,12,TRBV5-1,ASSRPGGPGELF
TRBJ1-2,12,TRBV6-1,ASSEEAGLGGYT
TRBJ1-5,13,TRBV30,AWSLPGQGGQPQH
TRBJ1-1,8,TRBV20-1,SALQGEAF
TRBJ2-7,13,TRBV6-5,ASTYHEGSSYEQY
TRBJ2-2,12,TRBV6-2/TRBV6-3,ASSYPPGAGELF
TRBJ1-6,12,TRBV11-2,ASSQGQYNSPLH
TRBJ2-2,13,TRBV30,AWSAPSAGAGELF
TRBJ1-1,12,TRBV21-1,ASSVRGPNTEAF
TRBJ2-3,13,TRBV6-6,ASSYPTSGGDTQY
TRBJ2-1,12,TRBV28,ASRGQGFVNEQF
TRBJ2-7,10,TRBV2,ASSRTRSEQY
TRBJ2-7,13,TRBV18,ASSPQVAGPNEQY
TRBJ1-5,13,TRBV19,ASRGLGQGNQPQH
TRBJ1-2,13,TRBV5-1,ASSSPDRPSSGYT
TRBJ1-6,12,TRBV5-6,ASSYVGGDSPLH
TRBJ2-5,9,TRBV7-9,ASSSEETQY
TRBJ2-2,11,TRBV6-4,ASSEQGGGELF
TRBJ2-5,12,TRBV4-1,ASSHPTGRETQY
TRBJ2-7,11,TRBV12-3/TRBV12-4,ASSFDRVYEQY
TRBJ2-6,14,TRBV19,ASSIGLLSGANVLT
TRBJ1-1,13,TRBV2,ASSERGRGDTEAF
TRBJ2-1,14,TRBV7-9,ASSSDRGNSYNEQF
TRBJ2-7,12,TRBV10-3,AISGAGDYYEQY
TRBJ2-3,14,TRBV30,AWSAGIAGGLTTQY
TRBJ1-1,9,TRBV30,AGTANTEAF
TRBJ1-1,8,TRBV7-9,ASSLLPAF
TRBJ2-4,12,TRBV2,ASSETSRGNIQY